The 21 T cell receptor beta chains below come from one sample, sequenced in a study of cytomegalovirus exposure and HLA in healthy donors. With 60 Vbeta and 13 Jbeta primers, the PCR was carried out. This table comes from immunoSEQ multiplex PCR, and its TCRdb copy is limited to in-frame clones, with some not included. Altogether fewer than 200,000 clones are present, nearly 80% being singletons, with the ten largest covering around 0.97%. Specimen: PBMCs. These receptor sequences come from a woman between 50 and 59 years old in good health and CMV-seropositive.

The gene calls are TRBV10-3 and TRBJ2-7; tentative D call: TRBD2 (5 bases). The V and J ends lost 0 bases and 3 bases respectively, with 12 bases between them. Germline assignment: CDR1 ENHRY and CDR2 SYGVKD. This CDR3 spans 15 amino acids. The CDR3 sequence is CAISESQSGGYEQYF. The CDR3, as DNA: TGTGCCATCAGTGAGTCGCAGTCTGGAGGCTACGAGCAGTACTTC.

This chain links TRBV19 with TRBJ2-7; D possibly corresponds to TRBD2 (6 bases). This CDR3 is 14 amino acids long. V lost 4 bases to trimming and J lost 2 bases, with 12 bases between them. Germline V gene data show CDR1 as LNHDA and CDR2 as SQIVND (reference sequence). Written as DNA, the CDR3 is TGTGCCAGTAGTACCCGACTAGGCACCTACGAGCAGTACTTC. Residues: CASSTRLGTYEQYF.

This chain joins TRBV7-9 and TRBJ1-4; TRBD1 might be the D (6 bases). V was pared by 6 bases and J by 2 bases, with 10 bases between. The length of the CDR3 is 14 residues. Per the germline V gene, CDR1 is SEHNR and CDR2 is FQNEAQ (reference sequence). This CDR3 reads CASSSTGTNEKLFF. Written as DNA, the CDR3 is TGTGCCAGCAGTTCAACAGGGACTAATGAAAAACTGTTTTTT.

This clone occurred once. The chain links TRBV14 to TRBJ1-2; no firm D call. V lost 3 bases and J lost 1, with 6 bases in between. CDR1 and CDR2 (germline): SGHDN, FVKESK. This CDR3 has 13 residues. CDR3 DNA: TGTGCCAGCAGCCAGACACATAACTATGGCTACACCTTC. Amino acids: CASSQTHNYGYTF.

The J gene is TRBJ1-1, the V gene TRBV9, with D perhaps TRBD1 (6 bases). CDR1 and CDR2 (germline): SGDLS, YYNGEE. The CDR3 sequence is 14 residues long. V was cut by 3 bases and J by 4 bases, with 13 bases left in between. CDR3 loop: CASSASTGLTEAFF. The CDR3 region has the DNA TGTGCCAGCAGCGCATCGACAGGTCTCACTGAAGCTTTCTTT.

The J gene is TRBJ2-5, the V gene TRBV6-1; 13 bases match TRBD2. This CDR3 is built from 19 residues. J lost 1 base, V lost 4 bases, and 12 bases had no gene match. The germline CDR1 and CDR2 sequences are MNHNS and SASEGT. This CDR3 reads CASSVGTSGAGTPQETQYF. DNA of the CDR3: TGTGCCAGCAGTGTGGGGACTAGCGGGGCGGGCACTCCCCAAGAGACCCAGTACTTC.

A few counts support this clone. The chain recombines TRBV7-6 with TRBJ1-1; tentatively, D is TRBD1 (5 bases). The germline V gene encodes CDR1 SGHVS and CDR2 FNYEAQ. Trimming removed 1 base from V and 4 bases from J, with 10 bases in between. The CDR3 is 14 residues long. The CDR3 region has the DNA TGTGCCAGCAGCTTAGAAACAGGTTCCACTGAAGCTTTCTTT. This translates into CASSLETGSTEAFF. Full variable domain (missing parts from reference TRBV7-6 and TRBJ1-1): GAGVSQSPRYKVTKRGQDVALRCDPISGHVSLYWYRQALGQGPEFLTYFNYEAQQDKSGLPNDRFSAERPEGSISTLTIQRTEQRDSAMYRCASSLETGSTEAFFGQGTRLTVV.

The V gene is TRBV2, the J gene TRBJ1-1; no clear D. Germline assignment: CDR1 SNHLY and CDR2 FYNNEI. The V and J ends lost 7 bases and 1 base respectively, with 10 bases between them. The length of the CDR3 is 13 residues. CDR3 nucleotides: TGTGCCAGCACCGGGGAGCGGAACACTGAAGCTTTCTTT. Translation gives CASTGERNTEAFF.

The CDR3 here is CAEVLDPPSGSRADTQYF. CDR3 DNA sequence: TGTGCCGAAGTATTGGATCCCCCTAGCGGGAGTCGAGCAGATACGCAGTATTTT. The rearrangement joins TRBV21-1 to TRBJ2-3; TRBD2 is the table's D call, not checked against the DNA. TRBV21-1 is reported as a pseudogene. The CDR3 contains 18 residues.

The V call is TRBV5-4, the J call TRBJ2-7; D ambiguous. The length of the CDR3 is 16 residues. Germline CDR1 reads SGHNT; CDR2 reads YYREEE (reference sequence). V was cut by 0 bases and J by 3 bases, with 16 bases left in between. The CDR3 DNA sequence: TGTGCCAGCAGCTTGGATCCGAGCACTACCGACTACGAGCAGTACTTC. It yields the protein CASSLDPSTTDYEQYF.

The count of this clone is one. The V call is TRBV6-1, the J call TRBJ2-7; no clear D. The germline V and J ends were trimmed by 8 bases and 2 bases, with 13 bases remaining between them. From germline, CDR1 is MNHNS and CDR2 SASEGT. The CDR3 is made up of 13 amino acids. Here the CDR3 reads CASGRTQTYEQYF. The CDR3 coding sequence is TGTGCCAGCGGTCGAACACAAACCTACGAGCAGTACTTC.

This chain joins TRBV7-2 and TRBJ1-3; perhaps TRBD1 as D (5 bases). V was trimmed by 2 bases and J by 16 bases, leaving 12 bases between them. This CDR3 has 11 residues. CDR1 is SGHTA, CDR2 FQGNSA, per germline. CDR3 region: CASSLHQGFYF. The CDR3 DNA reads TGTGCCAGCAGCTTACATCAGGGATTCTATTTT.

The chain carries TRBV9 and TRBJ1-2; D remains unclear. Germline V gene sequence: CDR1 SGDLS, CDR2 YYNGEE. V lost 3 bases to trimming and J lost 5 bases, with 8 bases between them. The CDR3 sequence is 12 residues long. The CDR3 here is CASSETSYGYTF. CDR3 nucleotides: TGTGCCAGCAGCGAGACAAGTTATGGCTACACCTTC.

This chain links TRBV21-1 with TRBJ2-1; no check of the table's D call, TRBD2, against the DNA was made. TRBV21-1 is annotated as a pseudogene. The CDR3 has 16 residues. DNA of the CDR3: TGTGCCAGCAGCAAAGCTGGCGGGAGGGCCAGCGGTGAGCAGTTCTTC. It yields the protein CASSKAGGRASGEQFF.

CDR3 residues: CASSERGGPDTQYF. CDR3 nucleotides: TGTGCCAGCAGTGAGCGGGGGGGCCCAGATACGCAGTATTTT. The rearrangement uses TRBV6-4 and TRBJ2-3; 9 bases are a match to TRBD2. Looked up from germline, CDR1 is MRHNA and CDR2 is SNTAGT. The CDR3 sequence is 14 residues long. V was clipped by 3 bases and J by 4 bases; unmatched bases: 2.

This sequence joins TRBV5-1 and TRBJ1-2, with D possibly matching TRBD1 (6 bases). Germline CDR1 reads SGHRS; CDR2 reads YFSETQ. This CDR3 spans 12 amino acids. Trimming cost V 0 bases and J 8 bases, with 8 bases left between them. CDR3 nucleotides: TGCGCCAGCAGCTTGGACAGGGAAGGCTACACCTTC. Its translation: CASSLDREGYTF.

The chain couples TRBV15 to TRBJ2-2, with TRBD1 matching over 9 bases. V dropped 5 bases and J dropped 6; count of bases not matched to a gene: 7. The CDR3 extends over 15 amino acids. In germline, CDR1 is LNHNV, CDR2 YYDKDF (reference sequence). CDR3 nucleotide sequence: TGTGCCACCAGCCTATGGGACAGGGATGCCGGGGAGCTGTTTTTT. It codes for CATSLWDRDAGELFF.

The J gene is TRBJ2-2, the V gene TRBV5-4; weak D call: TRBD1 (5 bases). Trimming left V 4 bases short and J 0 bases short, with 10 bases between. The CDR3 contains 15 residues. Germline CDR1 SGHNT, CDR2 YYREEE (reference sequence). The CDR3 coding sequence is TGTGCCAGCAGCGTCGACAGTGCGAACACCGGGGAGCTGTTTTTT. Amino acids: CASSVDSANTGELFF. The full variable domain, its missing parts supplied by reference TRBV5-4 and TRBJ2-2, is ETGVTQSPTHLIKTRGQQVTLRCSSQSGHNTVSWYQQALGQGPQFIFQYYREEENGRGNFPPRFSGLQFPNYSSELNVNALELDDSALYLCASSVDSANTGELFFGEGSRLTVL.

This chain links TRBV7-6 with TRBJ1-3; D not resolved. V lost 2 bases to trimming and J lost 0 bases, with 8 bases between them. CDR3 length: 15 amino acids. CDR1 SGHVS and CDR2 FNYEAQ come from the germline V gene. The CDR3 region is CASSLLHSSGNTIYF. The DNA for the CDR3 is TGTGCCAGCAGCTTACTCCATAGCTCTGGAAACACCATATATTTT. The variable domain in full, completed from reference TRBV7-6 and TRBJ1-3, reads GAGVSQSPRYKVTKRGQDVALRCDPISGHVSLYWYRQALGQGPEFLTYFNYEAQQDKSGLPNDRFSAERPEGSISTLTIQRTEQRDSAMYRCASSLLHSSGNTIYFGEGSWLTVV.

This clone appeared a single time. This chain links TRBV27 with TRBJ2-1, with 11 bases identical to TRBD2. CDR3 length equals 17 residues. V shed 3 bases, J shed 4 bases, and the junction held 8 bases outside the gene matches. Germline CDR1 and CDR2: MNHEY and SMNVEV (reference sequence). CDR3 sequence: CASSFNRLAGPYNEQFF. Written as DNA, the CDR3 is TGTGCCAGCAGTTTCAATCGACTAGCGGGACCGTACAATGAGCAGTTCTTC.

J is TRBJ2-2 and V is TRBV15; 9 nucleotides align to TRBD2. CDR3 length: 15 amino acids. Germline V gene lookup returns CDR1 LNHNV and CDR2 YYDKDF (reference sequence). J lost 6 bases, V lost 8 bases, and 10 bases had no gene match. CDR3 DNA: TGTGCCACCGCCCCGGGCGGGGGGGCCCCCGGGGAGCTGTTTTTT. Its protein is CATAPGGGAPGELFF.